These T cell receptor beta chains were read from a single sample in a study of blood T cell repertoires in COVID-19. Clones were read by immunoSEQ multiplex PCR, and TCRdb kept only the in-frame ones, dropping some. The sample consists of approximately 31,000 clones, 88% of them appearing once. The sample was peripheral blood. Source of these receptors: a human donor with active COVID-19. The donor label of this sample is uncertain. CDR3s include the opening cysteine and the closing phenylalanine or tryptophan. D genes are given only for firm matches. For some rows the clone size is stated as once, few or many, or as a class when expanded; others skip it.

CDR3	DNA	V	size	J	D
CASRGDRGSYNEQFF	TGTGCCAGCAGGGGGGACAGGGGTTCCTACAATGAGCAGTTCTTC	TRBV2	-	TRBJ2-1	TRBD1
CASREAARGSAFF	TGTGCCAGCAGGGAGGCGGCTCGGGGGTCGGCTTTCTTT	TRBV27	once	TRBJ1-1	-
CASITAGRNQPQHF	TGTGCCAGTATTACAGCAGGGCGAAATCAGCCCCAGCATTTT	TRBV19	-	TRBJ1-5	-
CASSYGGVGTEAFF	TGTGCCAGCAGTTACGGGGGGGTGGGCACTGAAGCTTTCTTT	TRBV6-5	-	TRBJ1-1	-
CASSETGAGNTIYF	TGTGCCAGCAGCGAGACAGGGGCTGGAAACACCATATATTTT	TRBV7-9	-	TRBJ1-3	TRBD1
CASSRTAGNTIYF	TGTGCCAGCAGCCGCACAGCTGGAAACACCATATATTTT	TRBV7-2	few	TRBJ1-3	-
CATSTKPTRDTEAFF	TGTGCCACCAGCACCAAGCCGACAAGAGACACTGAAGCTTTCTTT	TRBV15	-	TRBJ1-1	-
CASSFGLASDTQYF	TGCGCCAGCAGCTTTGGGCTAGCGTCAGATACGCAGTATTTT	TRBV5-1	-	TRBJ2-3	-
CASSSSGETQYF	TGTGCCAGCAGTTCTTCCGGGGAGACCCAGTACTTC	TRBV6-7	-	TRBJ2-5	-
CASSPAPGQGYYGYTF	TGTGCCAGCTCACCAGCCCCTGGGCAGGGCTACTATGGCTACACCTTC	TRBV18	-	TRBJ1-2	-
CASSFGQQNTEAFF	TGTGCCAGCAGTTTTGGACAGCAGAACACTGAAGCTTTCTTT	TRBV6-5	-	TRBJ1-1	-
CASSPGLAGGDNEQFF	TGTGCCAGCTCCCCAGGACTAGCGGGGGGAGACAATGAGCAGTTCTTC	TRBV18	-	TRBJ2-1	TRBD2
CASSAQPYSYNEQFF	TGTGCCAGCAGCGCTCAACCCTACTCCTACAATGAGCAGTTCTTC	TRBV9	-	TRBJ2-1	-
CASSQDRSNYGYTF	TGCGCCAGCAGCCAAGATAGGAGTAACTATGGCTACACCTTC	TRBV4-3	-	TRBJ1-2	-
CASSIWQGTAGELFF	TGTGCCAGTAGTATTTGGCAGGGGACGGCCGGGGAGCTGTTTTTT	TRBV19	-	TRBJ2-2	-
CASSPFSGGSYNEQFF	TGTGCCAGCAGCCCGTTTAGCGGGGGCTCCTACAATGAGCAGTTCTTC	TRBV3-1/TRBV3-2	-	TRBJ2-1	TRBD2
CASSLDRGRQYGYTF	TGTGCCAGCAGTCTGGACAGGGGGCGCCAGTATGGCTACACCTTC	TRBV7-2	few	TRBJ1-2	TRBD1
CASSQAYEQYF	TGTGCCAGCAGCCAGGCTTACGAGCAGTACTTC	TRBV11-2	-	TRBJ2-7	-
CAISEVLGTGGFGDTQYF	TGTGCCATCAGTGAGGTTTTGGGTACGGGGGGGTTTGGAGATACGCAGTATTTT	TRBV10-3	-	TRBJ2-3	TRBD2
CASRGVAGDLNTGELFF	TGCGCCAGCCGCGGGGTAGCGGGGGACCTGAACACCGGGGAGCTGTTTTTT	TRBV10-2	-	TRBJ2-2	TRBD2
CASSQEFGTENYEQYF	TGCGCCAGCAGCCAAGAATTTGGGACAGAAAACTACGAGCAGTACTTC	TRBV4-1	few	TRBJ2-7	TRBD1
CASSQSRDREGTEAFF	TGCGCCAGCAGTCAATCGAGGGACAGGGAAGGTACTGAAGCTTTCTTT	TRBV23-1	-	TRBJ1-1	TRBD1
CASSYRPGLGRYNEQFF	TGTGCCAGCTCGTACCGACCGGGACTGGGAAGATACAATGAGCAGTTCTTC	TRBV18	few	TRBJ2-1	-
CASRRSTNQPQHF	TGTGCCAGCAGGAGGTCGACCAATCAGCCCCAGCATTTT	TRBV28	-	TRBJ1-5	-
CASSPGQAGEQYF	TGTGCCAGCTCACCAGGACAGGCGGGCGAGCAGTACTTC	TRBV18	-	TRBJ2-7	TRBD1
CASRHTGLNTEAFF	TGTGCCAGCAGGCACACAGGGTTGAACACTGAAGCTTTCTTT	TRBV6-5	-	TRBJ1-1	-